One sample yielded the 28 T cell receptor beta chains listed below, sequenced in a study of T cells in tuberculosis. Profiled with immunoSEQ multiplex PCR; TCRdb holds only in-frame clones, not every one. This table holds under 40,000 clones, over 85% found once. The source material was PBMCs. These receptor sequences come from a donor between 10 and 35 years old with latent tuberculosis or without tuberculosis infection.

This chain links TRBV11-1 with TRBJ2-1; the D gene is possibly TRBD1 (6 bases). The CDR3 totals 12 residues. V shed 3 bases and J shed 10 bases, with 10 bases lying between them. CDR1 and CDR2 from the germline V gene are SGHAT and FQDESV (reference sequence). This chain's CDR3 is CASSFPGTEQFF. The CDR3 DNA reads as TGTGCCAGCAGCTTCCCGGGGACAGAGCAGTTCTTC.

A few counts support this clone. The chain couples TRBV19 to TRBJ1-2; 7 bases agree with TRBD1. Germline-derived CDR1 and CDR2 are LNHDA and SQIVND (reference sequence). V was pared by 4 bases and J by 5 bases, with 10 bases of the junction left unmatched. CDR3 length: 15 residues. The CDR3 here is CASSNPGTVSYGYTF. The CDR3 region has the DNA TGTGCCAGTAGTAACCCCGGGACAGTCTCTTATGGCTACACCTTC. The entire variable domain, with the rest obtained from reference TRBV19 and TRBJ1-2, is as follows: DGGITQSPKYLFRKEGQNVTLSCEQNLNHDAMYWYRQDPGQGLRLIYYSQIVNDFQKGDIAEGYSVSREKKESFPLTVTSAQKNPTAFYLCASSNPGTVSYGYTFGSGTRLTVV.

The chain employs TRBV4-1 and TRBJ1-2; tentative D call: TRBD1 (6 bases). Trimming removed 0 bases at V and 7 bases at J, with 15 bases between. From germline, CDR1 is MGHRA and CDR2 YSYEKL. CDR3 length: 15 residues. The CDR3 here is CASSQDPGALSGYTF. The CDR3 DNA is TGCGCCAGCAGCCAAGATCCAGGGGCCCTAAGTGGCTACACCTTC.

This chain links TRBV6-1 with TRBJ2-2, with 11 bases matching TRBD2. CDR3 size: 17 residues. V dropped 4 bases and J dropped 7; count of bases not matched to a gene: 11. The germline V gene has CDR1 MNHNS and CDR2 SASEGT. The CDR3 coding sequence is TGTGCCAGCAGTGGAGCCGTAGCGGGGGGGCCTTTCGGGGAGCTGTTTTTT. This translates into CASSGAVAGGPFGELFF.

This clone was found once. The genes are TRBV7-3 and TRBJ2-3; 10 bases match TRBD2. CDR1 and CDR2 from the germline V gene are SGHTA and FQGTGA. V was clipped by 8 bases and J by 3 bases; unmatched bases: 8. The CDR3 covers 15 residues. The CDR3 region is CASGASGGQTDTQYF. The CDR3 DNA reads TGTGCCAGCGGGGCTAGCGGGGGACAAACAGATACGCAGTATTTT.

The chain combines TRBV2 with TRBJ2-7, with D hard to call. The ends were cut back, 9 bases at V and 2 bases at J, with 14 bases in the middle. Germline loops: CDR1 SNHLY, CDR2 FYNNEI. CDR3 length equals 13 residues. The CDR3 loop reads CASNTKNTYEQYF. CDR3 DNA: TGTGCCAGTAACACAAAAAACACCTACGAGCAGTACTTC.

The chain combines TRBV4-1 with TRBJ2-3, with 7 bases that match TRBD2. The CDR3 loop spans 16 amino acids. Unmatched junction bases numbered 7, after V lost 0 bases and J lost 4 bases. CDR1 and CDR2 from the germline V gene are MGHRA and YSYEKL. The CDR3 spells CASSQDGRGAADTQYF. For the CDR3, the DNA is TGCGCCAGCAGCCAAGATGGGAGGGGCGCAGCAGATACGCAGTATTTT.

The chain links TRBV15 to TRBJ2-7, with TRBD1 matching over 10 bases. Trimming cost V 7 bases and J 2 bases; bases outside gene matches: 5. The CDR3 sequence is 14 residues long. Germline V gene data show CDR1 as LNHNV and CDR2 as YYDKDF (reference sequence). CDR3 nucleotides: TGTGCCACCAAGCAGGGGACAGGGGCCTACGAGCAGTACTTC. It codes for CATKQGTGAYEQYF.

This clone was counted once. The rearrangement joins TRBV4-1 to TRBJ2-1, with 11 bases matching TRBD1. Germline V CDR1 and CDR2: MGHRA, YSYEKL. The CDR3 has 20 residues. J lost 0 bases, V lost 0 bases, and 10 bases had no gene match. CDR3 in amino acids: CASSQDSGQGAWSSYNEQFF. In DNA, the CDR3 is TGCGCCAGCAGCCAAGATTCCGGACAGGGGGCTTGGAGCTCCTACAATGAGCAGTTCTTC.

The rearrangement links TRBV19 to TRBJ1-4; D might be TRBD1 (5 bases). The V gene lost 7 bases and the J gene lost 12 bases, with 24 bases spanning the gap. CDR1 is LNHDA, CDR2 SQIVND, per germline (reference sequence). The CDR3 is 15 amino acids. CDR3 in amino acids: CASNSERGTMRQLFF. The DNA of the CDR3 is TGTGCCAGTAACTCTGAGCGGGGGACCATGAGGCAACTGTTTTTT.

The chain joins TRBV2 to TRBJ2-2, with 8 bases identical to TRBD1. V gave up 2 bases and J gave up 4 bases; unmatched junction bases: 3. Looked up from germline, CDR1 is SNHLY and CDR2 is FYNNEI. The CDR3 length is 15 residues. CDR3 sequence reads: CASSETRGRTGELFF. CDR3 DNA sequence: TGTGCCAGCAGTGAAACCAGGGGGCGCACCGGGGAGCTGTTTTTT.

This sequence joins TRBV7-6 and TRBJ1-4, with TRBD1 matching 9 bases. V lost 4 bases to trimming and J lost 7 bases; unmatched junction nucleotides: 7. This CDR3 is built from 15 residues. Germline V gene sequence: CDR1 SGHVS, CDR2 FNYEAQ. The DNA for the CDR3 is TGTGCCAGCAGCTCCACAGGGGGCCGGATTGAAAAACTGTTTTTT. The encoded protein is CASSSTGGRIEKLFF. The whole variable domain, remainder taken from reference TRBV7-6 and TRBJ1-4, is GAGVSQSPRYKVTKRGQDVALRCDPISGHVSLYWYRQALGQGPEFLTYFNYEAQQDKSGLPNDRFSAERPEGSISTLTIQRTEQRDSAMYRCASSSTGGRIEKLFFGSGTQLSVL.

The V call is TRBV6-1, the J call TRBJ1-4; 10 bases are shared with TRBD1. With 7 bases clipped from V and 8 bases from J, the junction kept 10 bases outside the gene matches. The CDR3 extends over 15 amino acids. The germline V gene has CDR1 MNHNS and CDR2 SASEGT. CDR3 amino acids: CASNERGQGYEKLFF. CDR3 in DNA: TGTGCCAGCAACGAAAGGGGACAGGGGTACGAAAAACTGTTTTTT.

The chain recombines TRBV27 with TRBJ2-7; D possibly corresponds to TRBD1 (5 bases). V lost 6 bases and J 2 bases, leaving 17 bases between the germline ends. Per the germline V gene, CDR1 is MNHEY and CDR2 is SMNVEV (reference sequence). CDR3 length: 15 residues. The CDR3 DNA follows: TGTGCCAGCAGAACTTTTTCGACAGACACCTACGAGCAGTACTTC. Protein: CASRTFSTDTYEQYF.

The chain employs TRBV25-1 and TRBJ2-1; 9 bases fit TRBD1. The CDR3 covers 15 residues. Germline V gene data show CDR1 as MGHDK and CDR2 as SYGVNS. Germline trimming cut 6 bases from V and 5 bases from J; bases unmatched to any gene: 8. The CDR3 loop reads CASSRPGQGNNEQFF. The CDR3 bases are TGTGCCAGCAGCAGGCCGGGACAGGGAAACAATGAGCAGTTCTTC.

The chain combines TRBV29-1 with TRBJ1-2; D gene uncertain. Germline V CDR1 and CDR2: SQVTM, ANQGSEA. V lost 0 bases to trimming and J lost 1 base, with 3 bases between them. The CDR3 extends over 12 amino acids. The CDR3 is CSVEDRNYGYTF. CDR3 nucleotide sequence: TGCAGCGTTGAAGATCGTAACTATGGCTACACCTTC.

The chain's CDR3 is CASSLFLGEITGELFF. Here the CDR3 DNA reads TGTGCCAGCAGCTTATTTTTAGGGGAAATCACCGGGGAGCTGTTTTTT. The chain recombines TRBV5-6 with TRBJ2-2; tentative D call: TRBD1 (5 bases). Germline CDR1 reads SGHDT; CDR2 reads YYEEEE. The CDR3 sequence is 16 residues long. Trimming removed 2 bases from V and 4 bases from J, with 15 bases in between.

The chain has TRBV9 and TRBJ1-1; a weak D match, TRBD1 (6 bases). In germline, CDR1 is SGDLS, CDR2 YYNGEE. Between the trimmed V and J ends, which lost 0 bases and 1 base, there was a span of 22 bases. This CDR3 spans 19 amino acids. CDR3 coding DNA: TGTGCCAGCAGCGTAGGGCCGGGGGGGGACACCCTTAAGAACACTGAAGCTTTCTTT. Residues: CASSVGPGGDTLKNTEAFF.

The chain uses TRBV5-6 and TRBJ2-4; unclear D gene. V lost 3 bases and J 8 bases, leaving 9 bases between the germline ends. CDR1 SGHDT and CDR2 YYEEEE come from the germline V gene. The CDR3 runs to 12 residues. Here the CDR3 reads CASSYTLDIQYF. The DNA of the CDR3 is TGTGCCAGCAGCTATACTTTGGACATTCAGTACTTC.

The genes are TRBV7-9 and TRBJ1-2; perhaps TRBD1 as D (5 bases). V gave up 3 bases and J gave up 4 bases, with 12 bases separating them. The CDR3 loop spans 14 amino acids. Germline-derived CDR1 and CDR2 are SEHNR and FQNEAQ (reference sequence). CDR3 residues: CASSFLQGSYGYTF. The CDR3 bases are TGTGCCAGCAGCTTTCTGCAGGGAAGCTATGGCTACACCTTC.

This clone was picked up one time. The chain combines TRBV4-1 with TRBJ1-4; D is uncertain. With 4 bases removed from V and 5 bases from J, the gap between germline ends came to 23 bases. Germline assignment: CDR1 MGHRA and CDR2 YSYEKL. This CDR3 is built from 18 residues. This chain's CDR3 is CASSRPGRTERKNEKLFF. The CDR3 bases are TGCGCCAGCAGCCGCCCCGGTCGTACAGAACGAAAAAATGAAAAACTGTTTTTT.

This chain links TRBV19 with TRBJ1-2; 10 nucleotides line up with TRBD1. Germline values: CDR1 LNHDA, CDR2 SQIVND (reference sequence). The junction had 5 bases not matched to a gene; V was cut back by 5 bases and J by 2 bases. There are 15 residues in the CDR3. The CDR3 region has the DNA TGTGCCAGTAGTGCAGGGACAGGGGAAAACTATGGCTACACCTTC. Translating it yields CASSAGTGENYGYTF.

The chain carries TRBV9 and TRBJ1-4; 10 bases agree with TRBD1. With 1 base clipped from V and 8 bases from J, the junction kept 11 bases outside the gene matches. In germline, CDR1 is SGDLS, CDR2 YYNGEE. The CDR3 has 17 amino acids. This CDR3 is CASSVSGSGQGSEKLFF. CDR3 coding DNA: TGTGCCAGCAGCGTAAGTGGTTCGGGACAGGGGAGCGAAAAACTGTTTTTT.

The gene calls are TRBV4-1 and TRBJ1-1; tentative D call: TRBD1 (5 bases). From germline, CDR1 is MGHRA and CDR2 YSYEKL. V lost 4 bases and J lost 1, with 13 bases in between. The CDR3 length is 15 residues. In DNA form, the CDR3 reads TGCGCCAGCAGCCCCCTCCAGGGATCGAACACTGAAGCTTTCTTT. The encoded protein is CASSPLQGSNTEAFF.

The chain recombines TRBV30 with TRBJ2-7; maybe TRBD1 (5 bases). Germline CDR1 is GTSNPN and CDR2 is SVGIG (reference sequence). This CDR3 spans 13 amino acids. The V end was cut by 2 bases, the J end by 5 bases, with 13 bases between. The CDR3 sequence is CAWSRAGSDEQYF. The CDR3 coding sequence is TGTGCCTGGAGTAGGGCAGGGTCGGACGAGCAGTACTTC.

This clone was observed a few times. The rearrangement joins TRBV5-6 to TRBJ2-1, with D uncertain. Trimming stripped 5 bases from V and 4 bases from J, with 22 bases between. The V gene's germline CDR1 is SGHDT and CDR2 YYEEEE. CDR3 size: 17 residues. In DNA, the CDR3 is TGTGCCAGCAGACCAGACACAGATCCCAAGCTATACAATGAGCAGTTCTTC. Its protein is CASRPDTDPKLYNEQFF.

This clone was seen once. The chain recombines TRBV5-8 with TRBJ2-7; D may be TRBD1 (6 bases). V gave up 2 bases and J gave up 5 bases, with 17 bases separating them. This CDR3 spans 15 amino acids. Per germline, CDR1 SGHTS and CDR2 YDEGEE. The CDR3 DNA is TGTGCCAGCAGCTTCCGGGACAAAAGGATCCACGAGCAGTACTTC. Translation: CASSFRDKRIHEQYF.

This rearrangement joins TRBV9 to TRBJ2-4; a weak D match, TRBD2 (5 bases). The germline V gene has CDR1 SGDLS and CDR2 YYNGEE. The V gene lost 0 bases and the J gene lost 0 bases, with 13 bases spanning the gap. The length of the CDR3 is 17 residues. CDR3 region: CASSVGWGDLAKNIQYF. The CDR3 nucleotides are TGTGCCAGCAGCGTAGGGTGGGGAGATCTAGCCAAAAACATTCAGTACTTC.